This passage covers 25 T cell receptor beta chains from one sample sequenced in a study of T cell repertoires in cytomegalovirus infection. TCRdb reprocessed the reads with MiXCR, giving one entry per CDR3 protein. The data contain about 140,000 distinct CDR3 sequences, about 6.3% of them singletons. Sequencing was carried out using PBMCs. These receptors were taken from a human donor in good health (CMV status not recorded). Some clones in this sample may be carry-over from other donors' samples.

This clonotype was observed a few times. The rearrangement uses TRBV5-1 and TRBJ2-6; 8 bases are a match to TRBD1. V shed 5 bases, J shed 1 base, and the junction held 11 bases outside the gene matches. CDR1 and CDR2 from the germline V gene are SGHRS and YFSETQ. This CDR3 contains 18 residues. The CDR3 loop reads CASSPSGTGSSGANVLTF. In DNA, the CDR3 is TGCGCCAGCAGTCCATCCGGGACAGGCTCGTCTGGGGCCAACGTCCTGACTTTC.

The sample holds many counts of this clonotype. This chain links TRBV7-2 with TRBJ2-5; D gene uncertain. The CDR3 has 11 residues. Germline V gene data show CDR1 as SGHTA and CDR2 as FQGNSA. V was clipped by 3 bases and J by 5 bases, with 4 bases between them. For the CDR3, the DNA is TGTGCCAGCAGCTTTAGGGAGACCCAGTACTTC. It is translated as CASSFRETQYF.

This clonotype was seen repeatedly, ten times or more. This chain uses TRBV5-5 with TRBJ1-1; unclear D gene. Trimming pared 4 bases from V and 1 base from J, leaving 14 bases between. The CDR3 has 15 residues. From germline, CDR1 is SGHKS and CDR2 YYEKEE (reference sequence). CDR3 in amino acids: CASSRLTTANTEAFF. The DNA for the CDR3 is TGTGCCAGCAGCCGCCTGACAACAGCGAACACTGAAGCTTTCTTT.

This clonotype was counted at least ten times. The J gene is TRBJ2-1, the V gene TRBV7-9; possibly TRBD2 for D (5 bases). Germline V CDR1 and CDR2: SEHNR, FQNEAQ (reference sequence). The length of the CDR3 is 16 residues. V dropped 4 bases and J dropped 0 bases, with 13 bases sitting between them. Here the CDR3 DNA reads TGTGCCAGCAGCTCTTACTCGCTAGCCTCCTACAATGAGCAGTTCTTC. Protein: CASSSYSLASYNEQFF.

There are a few counts of this clonotype. The genes are TRBV15 and TRBJ1-1, with D unresolved. CDR1 is LNHNV and CDR2 is YYDKDF in the germline V gene (reference sequence). CDR3 length equals 13 residues. Trimming removed 9 bases from V and 2 bases from J, with 13 bases in between. CDR3 loop: CATKKDRNTEAFF. CDR3 sequence (DNA): TGTGCCACGAAGAAGGACCGTAACACTGAAGCTTTCTTT.

As DNA, the CDR3 is TGTGCCAGCAGCTTTTGGGGACCCGACCGTCCCCTCCACTTT. It translates to CASSFWGPDRPLHF. V is TRBV7-2 and J is TRBJ1-6, with D perhaps matching TRBD1 (5 bases). Germline values: CDR1 SGHTA, CDR2 FQGNSA. V lost 3 bases, J lost 13 bases, and 16 bases lay in between. This CDR3 spans 14 amino acids. Full variable domain (remainder filled in from reference TRBV7-2 and TRBJ1-6): GAGVSQSPSNKVTEKGKDVELRCDPISGHTALYWYRQSLGQGLEFLIYFQGNSAPDKSGLPSDRFSAERTGGSVSTLTIQRTQQEDSAVYLCASSFWGPDRPLHFGNGTRLTVT.

In regard to this clonotype: A single base separates this from a much larger clone, so it may be a read error. This chain uses TRBV4-2 with TRBJ1-2, with a possible D match to TRBD1 (5 bases). The CDR3 loop spans 17 amino acids. V was pared by 4 bases and J by 2 bases, with 20 bases between. Germline CDR1 reads LGHNA; CDR2 reads YNFKEQ. The CDR3 reads CASSPEDPGRGNYGYTF. The CDR3, as DNA: TGTGCCAGCAGCCCAGAAGATCCGGGCCGGGGGAACTATGGCTACACCTTC.

This clonotype occurred once. The rearrangement joins TRBV19 to TRBJ2-4; 8 bases match TRBD2. CDR1 is LNHDA, CDR2 SQIVND, per germline (reference sequence). The CDR3 contains 17 residues. The V segment lost 6 bases and the J segment 1 base; nucleotides outside the gene matches: 11. In DNA, the CDR3 is TGTGCCAGTAGGGATCAGAGCGGGGGTGTTGCCAAAAACATTCAGTACTTC. This encodes CASRDQSGGVAKNIQYF.

V and J are TRBV2 and TRBJ1-1, with TRBD1 matching 7 bases. The germline CDR1 and CDR2 sequences are SNHLY and FYNNEI. CDR3 length: 18 amino acids. V was pared by 7 bases and J by 3 bases, with 20 bases of the junction left unmatched. Here the CDR3 reads CASKWDRQGGHKDTEAFF. DNA of the CDR3: TGTGCCAGCAAATGGGACAGACAAGGGGGGCACAAAGACACTGAAGCTTTCTTT.

Many counts were recorded for this clonotype. The chain couples TRBV7-3 to TRBJ2-3, with TRBD2 matching over 9 bases. Losses at the gene ends were 4 bases for V and 4 bases for J; bases not matched to a gene: 6. This CDR3 is 15 amino acids long. Per germline, CDR1 SGHTA and CDR2 FQGTGA. The CDR3 loop is CASSWGGGAPDTQYF. CDR3 DNA sequence: TGTGCCAGCAGCTGGGGCGGGGGGGCCCCAGATACGCAGTATTTT.

This clonotype was detected ten times or more. The V gene is TRBV7-2, the J gene TRBJ2-7, with D maybe TRBD1 (6 bases). CDR1 is SGHTA, CDR2 FQGNSA, per germline. This CDR3 has 16 residues. V lost 5 bases and J lost 0, with 17 bases in between. Here the CDR3 DNA reads TGTGCCAGCAGCCCCGTTGCGAACAGGGTCTCCTACGAGCAGTACTTC. As protein: CASSPVANRVSYEQYF.

As concerns this clonotype: Just one base apart from a much larger clone, this may be a read error. This sequence joins TRBV11-2 and TRBJ2-7; a weak D match, TRBD2 (6 bases). From germline, CDR1 is SGHAT and CDR2 FQNNGV. This CDR3 is built from 14 residues. The CDR3 nucleotides are TGTCCCAGCAGCCAAGAGACTAGGAGTAACGAGCAGTACTTC. Amino acids: CPSSQETRSNEQYF.

The chain uses TRBV6-6 and TRBJ2-7, with 11 bases aligning to TRBD1. The junction had 6 bases not matched to a gene; V was cut back by 9 bases and J by 5 bases. Germline CDR1 is MNHNY and CDR2 is SVGAGI (reference sequence). The CDR3 totals 13 residues. CDR3 sequence: CASPGQGGNEQYF. CDR3 DNA: TGTGCCAGTCCGGGACAGGGGGGCAACGAGCAGTACTTC.

The sample holds many counts of this clonotype. V gene TRBV5-1 combines with J gene TRBJ2-7, with D perhaps TRBD2 (6 bases). Germline V gene lookup returns CDR1 SGHRS and CDR2 YFSETQ. The V and J ends lost 5 bases and 2 bases respectively, with 14 bases between them. The CDR3 extends over 14 amino acids. This CDR3 reads CASRTKGGPYEQYF. Written as DNA, the CDR3 is TGCGCCAGCAGAACAAAGGGAGGACCCTACGAGCAGTACTTC.

This clonotype was detected only a few times. As DNA, the CDR3 is TGTGCCAGCAAGCCGGGACTAGCGTCGTTGTGGTACTTC. Translating gives CASKPGLASLWYF. The chain uses TRBV28 and TRBJ2-7, with 10 bases fitting TRBD2. The CDR3 loop spans 13 amino acids. CDR1 is MDHEN and CDR2 is SYDVKM in the germline V gene. J gave up 12 bases and V 7 bases, and 12 bases lay outside the gene matches.

This clonotype has only a few counts. This sequence joins TRBV28 and TRBJ2-5; D is perhaps TRBD1 or TRBD2 (5 bases each). Germline lookup yields CDR1 MDHEN and CDR2 SYDVKM. The V end lost 5 bases, the J end lost 5 bases, and 21 bases lay between the germline ends. The length of the CDR3 is 16 residues. CDR3 protein: CASSLDGTPQWETQYF. Written as DNA, the CDR3 is TGTGCCAGCAGTCTCGACGGGACCCCCCAATGGGAGACCCAGTACTTC.

This clonotype has a count of ten or more. The J gene is TRBJ1-3, the V gene TRBV7-2, with TRBD1 matching over 8 bases. V lost 5 bases and J lost 0; bases outside the gene matches: 6. Germline CDR1 and CDR2: SGHTA and FQGNSA. The CDR3 spans 16 residues. CDR3 DNA sequence: TGTGCCAGCAGCCCAGGGGGCGGGGCCTCTGGAAACACCATATATTTT. This gives the protein CASSPGGGASGNTIYF.

In this sample, this clonotype turned up many times. This chain uses TRBV7-9 with TRBJ1-2; D unclear. The CDR3 covers 16 residues. Trimming stripped 2 bases from V and 3 bases from J, with 16 bases between. Germline values: CDR1 SEHNR, CDR2 FQNEAQ (reference sequence). The CDR3 nucleotides read TGTGCCAGCAGCTTAACACACAGCCGGCCCGACTATGGCTACACCTTC. It encodes CASSLTHSRPDYGYTF.

Comment on this clonotype: A much larger clone lies one base from this, so it may be a read error. The V call is TRBV18, the J call TRBJ1-2; 9 nucleotides agree with TRBD1. Germline CDR1 KGHSH, CDR2 LQKENI. The CDR3 extends over 14 amino acids. This chain's CDR3 is CASSPEQGAGGCTF. The DNA of the CDR3 is TGTGCCAGCTCACCAGAACAGGGGGCCGGTGGCTGCACCTTC.

This clonotype was counted at least ten times. The chain uses TRBV7-2 and TRBJ2-3; 7 bases are shared with TRBD2. The CDR3 spans 18 residues. Germline V gene data show CDR1 as SGHTA and CDR2 as FQGNSA. V dropped 2 bases and J dropped 0; count of bases not matched to a gene: 11. CDR3 bases: TGTGCCAGCAGCTTAATGGTGCGGGGCGGGGGAAGCACAGATACGCAGTATTTT. This gives the protein CASSLMVRGGGSTDTQYF.

This clonotype was picked up many times. This chain joins TRBV27 and TRBJ2-5; D may correspond to TRBD1 or TRBD2 (5 bases each). CDR1 and CDR2 (germline): MNHEY, SMNVEV (reference sequence). Trimming cost V 4 bases and J 5 bases, with 14 bases left between them. The CDR3 has 14 amino acids. CDR3 region: CASSSGTLPETQYF. CDR3 coding DNA: TGTGCCAGCAGTTCTGGGACGTTACCGGAGACCCAGTACTTC.

Ten or more counts support this clonotype. The chain couples TRBV4-2 to TRBJ2-1; 14 positions match TRBD2. There are 16 residues in the CDR3. The junction had 3 bases not matched to a gene; V was cut back by 3 bases and J by 5 bases. Germline V gives CDR1 LGHNA, CDR2 YNFKEQ. The CDR3 protein is CASSQTSGGADNEQFF. In DNA form, the CDR3 reads TGTGCCAGCAGCCAGACTAGCGGGGGGGCCGACAATGAGCAGTTCTTC.

This clonotype was recorded at least ten times. This chain uses TRBV29-1 with TRBJ1-2, with TRBD1 matching over 11 bases. CDR1 is SQVTM and CDR2 is ANQGSEA in the germline V gene. The CDR3 is 12 residues long. Unmatched junction bases numbered 6, after V lost 7 bases and J lost 8 bases. CDR3 region: CSAPGQGVGYTF. In nucleotides, the CDR3 is TGCAGCGCCCCGGGACAGGGGGTCGGCTACACCTTC.

This clonotype was seen many times. The chain employs TRBV7-3 and TRBJ1-1, with a weak D call TRBD1 (5 bases). Germline assignment: CDR1 SGHTA and CDR2 FQGTGA. The CDR3 contains 14 residues. V lost 5 bases to trimming and J lost 7 bases, with 17 bases between them. The CDR3 coding sequence is TGTGCCAGCAGCACCGGGACCCCAAGGAGTGAAGCTTTCTTT. This gives the protein CASSTGTPRSEAFF.

V usage is TRBV20-1 and J usage is TRBJ2-7; D is possibly TRBD2 (6 bases). V gave up 6 bases and J gave up 0 bases, with 12 bases separating them. Germline CDR1 and CDR2: DFQATT and SNEGSKA (reference sequence). The CDR3 sequence is 13 residues long. The CDR3 spells CSAAGQNSYEQYF. The CDR3 region has the DNA TGCAGTGCCGCGGGGCAAAACTCCTACGAGCAGTACTTC.